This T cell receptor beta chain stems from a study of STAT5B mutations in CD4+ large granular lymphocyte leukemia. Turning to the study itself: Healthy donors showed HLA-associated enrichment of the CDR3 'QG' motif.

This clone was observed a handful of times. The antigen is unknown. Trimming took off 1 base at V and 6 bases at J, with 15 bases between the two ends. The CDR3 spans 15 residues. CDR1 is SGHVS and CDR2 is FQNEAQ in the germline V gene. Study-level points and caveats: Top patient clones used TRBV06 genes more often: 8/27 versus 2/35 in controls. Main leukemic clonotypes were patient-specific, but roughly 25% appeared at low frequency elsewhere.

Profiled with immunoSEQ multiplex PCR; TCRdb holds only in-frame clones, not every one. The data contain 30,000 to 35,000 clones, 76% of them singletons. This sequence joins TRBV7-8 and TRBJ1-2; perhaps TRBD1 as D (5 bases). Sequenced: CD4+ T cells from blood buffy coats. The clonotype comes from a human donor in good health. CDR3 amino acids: CASSLVAGSHHGYTF. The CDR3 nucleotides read TGTGCCAGCAGCTTAGTGGCAGGGTCCCACCATGGCTACACCTTC.